The following is a TCR beta chain sequence with its context. TCRdb keeps only in-frame clones here, not all; method: immunoSEQ multiplex PCR. The sample carries roughly 2.2 million clones, more than 80% recorded once. All donors qualified as healthy HIV-negative adults and had experienced no recent acute infections or vaccinations. These data belong to a study of shared clonotypes between healthy human individuals. The overall study: The plates for each donor numbered three CD4 naive, three CD4 memory, two CD8 naive and one CD8 memory.

The CDR3 contains 18 residues. Losses at the gene ends were 3 bases for V and 6 bases for J; bases not matched to a gene: 13. CDR1 and CDR2 from the germline V gene are SGHRS and YFSETQ. V and J are TRBV5-1 and TRBJ2-2; 11 bases are a match to TRBD2. Sequenced: naive CD4+ T cells from PBMCs. Noted subset: CD45RA+ positively selected. The TCR originated in a young man in good health. Some clones in this sample may be carry-over from other donors' samples. CDR3 nucleotides: TGCGCCAGCAGCTATTATAGTATTACTAGCGGGAGCCCCGGGGAGCTGTTTTTT. It codes for CASSYYSITSGSPGELFF.